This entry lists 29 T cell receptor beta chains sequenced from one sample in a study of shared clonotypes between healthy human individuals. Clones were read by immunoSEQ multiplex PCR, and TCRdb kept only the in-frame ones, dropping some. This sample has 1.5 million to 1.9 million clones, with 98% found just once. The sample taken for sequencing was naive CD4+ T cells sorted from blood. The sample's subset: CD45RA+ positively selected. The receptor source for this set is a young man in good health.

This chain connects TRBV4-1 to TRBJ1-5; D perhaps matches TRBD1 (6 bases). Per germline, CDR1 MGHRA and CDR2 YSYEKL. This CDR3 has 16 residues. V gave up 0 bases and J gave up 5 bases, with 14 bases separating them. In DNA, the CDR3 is TGCGCCAGCAGCCAAGACCTAAATAACAGGGATCAGCCCCAGCATTTT. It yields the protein CASSQDLNNRDQPQHF.

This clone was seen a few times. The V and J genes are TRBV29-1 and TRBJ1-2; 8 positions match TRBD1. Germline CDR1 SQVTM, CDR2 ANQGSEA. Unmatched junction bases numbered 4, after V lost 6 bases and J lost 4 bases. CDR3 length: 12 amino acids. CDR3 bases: TGCAGCGTCGGACAGGGCCCCTATGGCTACACCTTC. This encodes CSVGQGPYGYTF.

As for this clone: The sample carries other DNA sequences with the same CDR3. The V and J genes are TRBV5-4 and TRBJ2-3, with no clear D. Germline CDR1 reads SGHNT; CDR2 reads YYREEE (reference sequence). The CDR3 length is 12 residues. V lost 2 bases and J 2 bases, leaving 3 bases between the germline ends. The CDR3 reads CASSLYTDTQYF. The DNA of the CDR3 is TGTGCCAGCAGCTTATACACAGATACGCAGTATTTT.

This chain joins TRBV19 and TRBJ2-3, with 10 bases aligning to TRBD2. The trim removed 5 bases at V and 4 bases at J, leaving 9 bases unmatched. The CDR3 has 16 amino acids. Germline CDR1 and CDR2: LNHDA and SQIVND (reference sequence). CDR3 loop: CASSALAGGPPDTQYF. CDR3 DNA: TGTGCCAGTAGTGCCTTAGCGGGAGGCCCGCCAGATACGCAGTATTTT.

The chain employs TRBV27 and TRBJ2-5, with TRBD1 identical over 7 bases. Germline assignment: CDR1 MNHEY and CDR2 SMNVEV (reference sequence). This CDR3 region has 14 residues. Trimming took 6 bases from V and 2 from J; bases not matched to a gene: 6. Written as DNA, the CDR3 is TGTGCCAGCAGCCCTAGGGACAGACAAGAGACCCAGTACTTC. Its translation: CASSPRDRQETQYF.

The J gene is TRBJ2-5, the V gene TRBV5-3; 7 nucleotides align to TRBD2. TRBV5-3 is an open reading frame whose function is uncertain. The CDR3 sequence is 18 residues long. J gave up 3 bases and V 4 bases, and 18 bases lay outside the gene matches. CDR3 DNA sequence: TGTGCCAGAAGCCCGATGGGGTGGGAGGGCCGGTTGGAAGAGACCCAGTACTTC. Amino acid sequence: CARSPMGWEGRLEETQYF.

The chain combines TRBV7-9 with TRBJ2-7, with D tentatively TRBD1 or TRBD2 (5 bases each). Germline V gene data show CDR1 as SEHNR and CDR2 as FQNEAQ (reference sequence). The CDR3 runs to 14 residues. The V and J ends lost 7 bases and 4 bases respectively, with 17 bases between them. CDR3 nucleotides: TGTGCCAGCACTTCGGGGACGGGTTATTACGAGCAGTACTTC. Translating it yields CASTSGTGYYEQYF.

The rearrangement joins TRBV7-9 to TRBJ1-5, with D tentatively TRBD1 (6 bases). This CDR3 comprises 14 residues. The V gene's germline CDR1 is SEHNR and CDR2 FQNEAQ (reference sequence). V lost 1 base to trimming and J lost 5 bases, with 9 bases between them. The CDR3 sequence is CASSLEGGDQPQHF. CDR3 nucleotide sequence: TGTGCCAGCAGCTTAGAAGGGGGAGATCAGCCCCAGCATTTT. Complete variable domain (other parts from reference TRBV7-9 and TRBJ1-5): DTGVSQNPRHKITKRGQNVTFRCDPISEHNRLYWYRQTLGQGPEFLTYFQNEAQLEKSRLLSDRFSAERPKGSFSTLEIQRTEQGDSAMYLCASSLEGGDQPQHFGDGTRLSIL.

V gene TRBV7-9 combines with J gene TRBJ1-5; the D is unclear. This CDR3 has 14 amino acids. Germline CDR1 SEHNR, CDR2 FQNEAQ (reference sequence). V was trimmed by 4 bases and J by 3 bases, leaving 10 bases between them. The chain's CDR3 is CASSSARINQPQHF. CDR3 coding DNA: TGTGCCAGCAGCTCGGCCCGCATCAATCAGCCCCAGCATTTT.

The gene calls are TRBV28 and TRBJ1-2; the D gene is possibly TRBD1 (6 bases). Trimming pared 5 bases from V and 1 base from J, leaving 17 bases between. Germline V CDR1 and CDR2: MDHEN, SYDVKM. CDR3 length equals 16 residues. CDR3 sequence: CASSRQQGPHNYGYTF. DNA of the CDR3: TGTGCCAGCAGTCGTCAACAGGGTCCTCATAACTATGGCTACACCTTC.

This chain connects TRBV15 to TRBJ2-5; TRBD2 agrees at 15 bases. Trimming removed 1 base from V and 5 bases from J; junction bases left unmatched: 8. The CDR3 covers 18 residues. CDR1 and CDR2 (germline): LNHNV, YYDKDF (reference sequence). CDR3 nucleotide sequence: TGTGCCACCAGCAGAGCCCGGACTAGCGGGAGGGCGAGGGAGACCCAGTACTTC. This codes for CATSRARTSGRARETQYF.

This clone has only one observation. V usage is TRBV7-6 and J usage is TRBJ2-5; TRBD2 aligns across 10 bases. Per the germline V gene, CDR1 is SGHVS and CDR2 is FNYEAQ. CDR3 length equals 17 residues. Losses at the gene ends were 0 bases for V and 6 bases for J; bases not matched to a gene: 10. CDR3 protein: CASSLAASGGSLQTQYF. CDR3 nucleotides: TGTGCCAGCAGCTTAGCGGCTAGCGGGGGAAGTTTACAGACCCAGTACTTC.

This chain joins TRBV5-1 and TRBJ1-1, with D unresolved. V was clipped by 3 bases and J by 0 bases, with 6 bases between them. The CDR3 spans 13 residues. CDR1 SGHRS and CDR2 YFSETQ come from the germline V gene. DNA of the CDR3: TGCGCCAGCAGCTACGACTTGAACACTGAAGCTTTCTTT. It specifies CASSYDLNTEAFF.

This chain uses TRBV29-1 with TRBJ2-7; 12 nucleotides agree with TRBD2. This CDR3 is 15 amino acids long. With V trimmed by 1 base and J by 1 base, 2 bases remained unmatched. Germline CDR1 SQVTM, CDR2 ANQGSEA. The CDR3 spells CSVEVGLAGSYEQYF. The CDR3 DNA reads TGCAGCGTTGAAGTAGGACTAGCGGGATCCTACGAGCAGTACTTC.

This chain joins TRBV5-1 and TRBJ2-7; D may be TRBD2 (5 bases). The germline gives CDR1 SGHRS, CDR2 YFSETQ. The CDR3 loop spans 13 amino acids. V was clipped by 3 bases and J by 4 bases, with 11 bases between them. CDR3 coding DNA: TGCGCCAGCAGCTCCGCGGGCCTTTACGAGCAGTACTTC. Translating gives CASSSAGLYEQYF.

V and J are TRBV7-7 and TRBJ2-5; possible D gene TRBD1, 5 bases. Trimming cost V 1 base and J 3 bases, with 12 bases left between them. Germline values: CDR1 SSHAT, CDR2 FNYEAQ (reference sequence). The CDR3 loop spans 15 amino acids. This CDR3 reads CASSLVGRAEETQYF. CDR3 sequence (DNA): TGTGCCAGCAGCTTAGTCGGCAGGGCAGAAGAGACCCAGTACTTC.

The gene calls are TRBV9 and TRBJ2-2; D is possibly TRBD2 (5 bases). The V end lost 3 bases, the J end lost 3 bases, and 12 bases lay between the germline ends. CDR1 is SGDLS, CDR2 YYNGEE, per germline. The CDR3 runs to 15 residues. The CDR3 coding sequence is TGTGCCAGCAGCGGGCAAACTAGTCACACCGGGGAGCTGTTTTTT. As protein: CASSGQTSHTGELFF. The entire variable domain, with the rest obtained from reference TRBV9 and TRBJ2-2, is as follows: DSGVTQTPKHLITATGQRVTLRCSPRSGDLSVYWYQQSLDQGLQFLIQYYNGEERAKGNILERFSAQQFPDLHSELNLSSLELGDSALYFCASSGQTSHTGELFFGEGSRLTVL.

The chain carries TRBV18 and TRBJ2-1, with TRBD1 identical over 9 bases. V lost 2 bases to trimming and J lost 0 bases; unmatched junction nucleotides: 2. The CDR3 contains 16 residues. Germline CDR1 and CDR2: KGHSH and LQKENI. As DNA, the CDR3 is TGTGCCAGCTCACCAATGACAGGGGGCTCCTACAATGAGCAGTTCTTC. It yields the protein CASSPMTGGSYNEQFF. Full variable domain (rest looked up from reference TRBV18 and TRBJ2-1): NAGVMQNPRHLVRRRGQEARLRCSPMKGHSHVYWYRQLPEEGLKFMVYLQKENIIDESGMPKERFSAEFPKEGPSILRIQQVVRGDSAAYFCASSPMTGGSYNEQFFGPGTRLTVL.

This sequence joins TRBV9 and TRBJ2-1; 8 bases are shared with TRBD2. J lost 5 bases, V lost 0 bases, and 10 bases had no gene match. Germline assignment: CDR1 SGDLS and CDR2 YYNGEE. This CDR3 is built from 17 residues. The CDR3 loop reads CASSVVTSGYINNEQFF. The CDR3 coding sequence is TGTGCCAGCAGCGTAGTTACTAGCGGTTACATAAACAATGAGCAGTTCTTC.

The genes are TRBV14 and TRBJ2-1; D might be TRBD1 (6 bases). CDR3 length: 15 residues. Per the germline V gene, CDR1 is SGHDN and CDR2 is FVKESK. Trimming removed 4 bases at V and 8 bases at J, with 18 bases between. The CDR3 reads CASSPAGRGVDEQFF. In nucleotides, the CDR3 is TGTGCCAGCAGCCCCGCGGGCAGGGGAGTAGATGAGCAGTTCTTC.

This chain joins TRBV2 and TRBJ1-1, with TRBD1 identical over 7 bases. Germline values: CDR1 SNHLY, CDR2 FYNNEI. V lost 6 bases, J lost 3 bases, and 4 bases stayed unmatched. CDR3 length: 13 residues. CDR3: CASRTGLYTEAFF. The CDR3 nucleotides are TGTGCCAGCAGGACAGGGTTGTACACTGAAGCTTTCTTT. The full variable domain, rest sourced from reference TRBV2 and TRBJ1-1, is EPEVTQTPSHQVTQMGQEVILRCVPISNHLYFYWYRQILGQKVEFLVSFYNNEISEKSEIFDDQFSVERPDGSNFTLKIRSTKLEDSAMYFCASRTGLYTEAFFGQGTRLTVV.

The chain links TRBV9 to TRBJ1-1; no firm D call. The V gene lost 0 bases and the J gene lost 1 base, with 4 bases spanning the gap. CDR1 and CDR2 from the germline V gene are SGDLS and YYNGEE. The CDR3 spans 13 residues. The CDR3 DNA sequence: TGTGCCAGCAGCGTAGCTACGAACACTGAAGCTTTCTTT. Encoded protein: CASSVATNTEAFF.

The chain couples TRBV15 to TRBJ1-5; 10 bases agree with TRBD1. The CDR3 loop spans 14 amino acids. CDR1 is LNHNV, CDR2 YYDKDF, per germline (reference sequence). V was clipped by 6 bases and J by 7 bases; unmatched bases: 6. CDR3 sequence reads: CATSSGTGVQPQHF. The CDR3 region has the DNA TGTGCCACCAGTTCGGGGACAGGGGTGCAGCCCCAGCATTTT.

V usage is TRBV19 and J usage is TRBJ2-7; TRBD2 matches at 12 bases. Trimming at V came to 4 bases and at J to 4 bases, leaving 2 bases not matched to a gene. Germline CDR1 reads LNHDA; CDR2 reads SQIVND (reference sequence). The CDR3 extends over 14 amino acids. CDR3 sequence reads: CASSRTSGMYEQYF. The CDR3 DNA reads TGTGCCAGTAGTAGGACTAGCGGGATGTACGAGCAGTACTTC.

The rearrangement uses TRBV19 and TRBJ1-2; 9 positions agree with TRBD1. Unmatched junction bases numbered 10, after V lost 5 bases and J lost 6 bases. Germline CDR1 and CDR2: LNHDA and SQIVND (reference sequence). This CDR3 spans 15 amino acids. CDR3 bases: TGTGCCAGTAGTCCGAATCCCGGGACAGGGCATGGCTACACCTTC. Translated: CASSPNPGTGHGYTF.

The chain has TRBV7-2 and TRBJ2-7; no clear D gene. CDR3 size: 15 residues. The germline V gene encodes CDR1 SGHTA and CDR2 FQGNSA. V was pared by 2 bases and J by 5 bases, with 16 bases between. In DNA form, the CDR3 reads TGTGCCAGCAGCTTACGCCGCTCTAGTTCCCACGAGCAGTACTTC. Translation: CASSLRRSSSHEQYF.

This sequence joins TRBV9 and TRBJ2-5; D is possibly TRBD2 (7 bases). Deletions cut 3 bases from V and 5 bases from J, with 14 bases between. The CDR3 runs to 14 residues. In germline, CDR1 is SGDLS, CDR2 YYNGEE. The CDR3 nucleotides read TGTGCCAGCAGCGCGAGGGGGGGATCGGAGACCCAGTACTTC. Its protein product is CASSARGGSETQYF.

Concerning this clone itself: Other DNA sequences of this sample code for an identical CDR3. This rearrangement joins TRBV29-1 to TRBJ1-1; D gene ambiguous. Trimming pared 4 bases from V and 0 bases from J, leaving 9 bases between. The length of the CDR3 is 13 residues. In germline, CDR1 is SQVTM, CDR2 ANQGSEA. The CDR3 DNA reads TGCAGCGTTGCTCTCCAGGTGAACACTGAAGCTTTCTTT. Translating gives CSVALQVNTEAFF.

CDR3 loop: CAISESGDGEKLFF. CDR3 coding DNA: TGTGCCATCAGTGAGTCAGGGGATGGAGAAAAACTGTTTTTT. The chain carries TRBV10-3 and TRBJ1-4; the D gene is possibly TRBD1 (5 bases). The V end lost 0 bases, the J end lost 8 bases, and 10 bases lay between the germline ends. Germline V gives CDR1 ENHRY, CDR2 SYGVKD. This CDR3 is 14 amino acids long.